This T cell receptor beta chain is drawn from a study of cytomegalovirus exposure and HLA in healthy donors. The PCR was carried out with 60 Vbeta primers and 13 Jbeta primers. The data were produced by immunoSEQ multiplex PCR, yet TCRdb's version contains in-frame clones alone and is incomplete. The data show 130,000 to 150,000 clones, with over 80% seen just once and 3% to 4% held by the top ten. Study-wide points: TCR association rates varied by HLA locus in a later analysis, with DRB1 highest and HLA-C lowest. Both high specificity and high sensitivity reportedly marked the classifier's diagnosis of cytomegalovirus status. Available immune exposure information was restricted to CMV serostatus only.

V lost 2 bases, J lost 0 bases, and 10 bases lay in between. The CDR3 contains 15 residues. CDR1 is MNHEY, CDR2 SVGAGI, per germline. Each donor was nominally healthy when sampled (though unrecorded immune exposures were likely). A note on this clone: The antigen is not known.

This clonotype was obtained from a male donor in good health and CMV-seronegative. The V call is TRBV6-5, the J call TRBJ1-1; TRBD1 might be the D (6 bases). Sequenced material: PBMCs. The CDR3 protein is CASSYAGDLNTEAFF. The CDR3 DNA is TGTGCCAGCAGTTACGCAGGGGATTTGAACACTGAAGCTTTCTTT.